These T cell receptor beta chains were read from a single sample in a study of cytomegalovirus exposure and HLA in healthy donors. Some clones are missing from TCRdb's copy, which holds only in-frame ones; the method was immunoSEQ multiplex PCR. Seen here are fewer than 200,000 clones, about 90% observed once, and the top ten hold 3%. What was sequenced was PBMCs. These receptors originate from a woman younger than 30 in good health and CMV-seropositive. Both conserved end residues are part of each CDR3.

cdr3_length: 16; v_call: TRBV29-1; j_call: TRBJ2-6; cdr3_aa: CSVGEWGGVEANVLTF
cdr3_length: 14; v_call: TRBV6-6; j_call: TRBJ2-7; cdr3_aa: CASSPGLAAYEQYF
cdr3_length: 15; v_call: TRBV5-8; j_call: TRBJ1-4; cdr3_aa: CASSLSQRGTGQLFF
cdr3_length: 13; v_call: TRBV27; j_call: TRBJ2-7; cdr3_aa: CASSLSQVGEQYF
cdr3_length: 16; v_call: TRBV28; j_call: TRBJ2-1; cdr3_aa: CASSSQGTGGRGEQFF
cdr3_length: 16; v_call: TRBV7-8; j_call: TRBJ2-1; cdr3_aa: CASSSPGLAGYNEQFF
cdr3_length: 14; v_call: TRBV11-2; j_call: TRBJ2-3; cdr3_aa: CASSYRGGGNTQYF
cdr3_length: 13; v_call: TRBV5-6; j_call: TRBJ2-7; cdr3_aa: CASSLRPEGEQYF
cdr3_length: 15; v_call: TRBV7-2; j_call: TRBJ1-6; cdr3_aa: CASSFEAGARSPLHF
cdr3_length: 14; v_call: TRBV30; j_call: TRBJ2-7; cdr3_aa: CAWSFLGQSGEQYF
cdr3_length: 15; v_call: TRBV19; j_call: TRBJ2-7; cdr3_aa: CASSIVGTGGYEQYF
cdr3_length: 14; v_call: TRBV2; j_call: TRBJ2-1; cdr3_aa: CASRRQSSYNEQFF
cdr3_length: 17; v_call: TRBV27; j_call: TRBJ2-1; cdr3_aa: CASRQGLSGSRYNEQFF
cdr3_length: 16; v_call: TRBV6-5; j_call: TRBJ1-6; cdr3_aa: CASSYSKGLGNSPLHF
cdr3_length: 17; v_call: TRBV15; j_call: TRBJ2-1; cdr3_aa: CATSTNSPPRSYNEQFF
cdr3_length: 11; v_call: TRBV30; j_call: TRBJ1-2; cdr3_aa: CAWDNNYGYTF
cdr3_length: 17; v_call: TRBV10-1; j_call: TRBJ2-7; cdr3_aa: CASSESNLGRGSREQYF
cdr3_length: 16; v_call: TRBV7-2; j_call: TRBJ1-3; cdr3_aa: CASSRRGQSSGNTIYF
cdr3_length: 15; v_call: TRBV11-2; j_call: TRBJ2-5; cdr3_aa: CASSLGLGGLETQYF
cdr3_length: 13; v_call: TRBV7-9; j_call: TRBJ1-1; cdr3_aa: CASSPFSAAEAFF